This T cell receptor beta chain derives from a study of T cell responses to AZD1222 COVID-19 vaccine. Findings of the study overall: A rise in Spike-specific TCR breadth and depth followed two AZD1222 doses. Donors in the cohort were predominantly white British and more often female, and clonal diversity was possibly underestimated. Unmutated variant regions reportedly attract nearly half of all spike-specific TCRs.

With regard to this clone: Antigen: not known.

Method: immunoSEQ multiplex PCR; TCRdb's copy keeps in-frame clones and lacks some. The sample has roughly 180,000 clones, approximately 89% seen once. Trimming cost V 6 bases and J 5 bases, with 10 bases left between them. The CDR3 is 13 residues long. Sequencing was performed on peripheral blood, taken 28 days after the second AZD1222 dose. This clonotype was sampled from an adult who received the AZD1222 COVID-19 vaccine. V usage is TRBV12-3 or TRBV12-4 and J usage is TRBJ2-2; no definite D call. CDR3 nucleotide sequence: TGTGCCAGCAGCCCTACAGAGACCGGGGAGCTGTTTTTT. This translates into CASSPTETGELFF.